This entry concerns a single T cell receptor (beta chain). TCRdb's table, derived via immunoSEQ multiplex PCR, lists solely in-frame clones and lacks some. There are some 150,000 clones in the sample; approximately 84% occur only once, and 4.8% lies in the top ten. Germline V gives CDR1 SGHNT, CDR2 YYREEE (reference sequence). V lost 5 bases and J 14 bases, leaving 20 bases between the germline ends. The CDR3 has 14 amino acids. The sample is drawn from a study of blood T cell repertoires in COVID-19. The specimen was peripheral blood. This receptor was obtained from a human donor in a cohort sampled during active COVID-19. V gene TRBV5-4 combines with J gene TRBJ1-6; weak D call: TRBD1 (5 bases). As DNA, the CDR3 is TGTGCCAGCAGTCTAGGAGGGGCAGCCTTCACCCTCCACTTT. Its protein is CASSLGGAAFTLHF. Full variable domain (rest looked up from reference TRBV5-4 and TRBJ1-6): ETGVTQSPTHLIKTRGQQVTLRCSSQSGHNTVSWYQQALGQGPQFIFQYYREEENGRGNFPPRFSGLQFPNYSSELNVNALELDDSALYLCASSLGGAAFTLHFGNGTRLTVT.